This T cell receptor (beta chain) originates from a study of T-cell memory formation after mild COVID-19. Study-wide points: CD4+ bias marked clones expanding day 15 to 37, unlike balanced contracting clones.

Comment on this clonotype: The antigen remains unidentified.

One entry per CDR3 protein, called by TCRdb with MiXCR from the 5' RACE reads. Of about 470,000 distinct CDR3 sequences listed, around a sixth are singletons. This TCR was recovered from an adult woman who had mild COVID-19 (a few samples of this study predate the infection). Cell type and time point are not known. Sequenced: PBMCs or a T cell subset sorted from them (not recorded which).

CDR3: CASSNRAGFGEQYF. The CDR3 nucleotides are TGTGCCAGCAGCAACCGGGCAGGGTTTGGCGAGCAGTACTTC. The chain links TRBV7-9 to TRBJ2-7; tentatively, D is TRBD1 (5 bases). The CDR3 extends over 14 amino acids. Germline CDR1 and CDR2: SEHNR and FQNEAQ (reference sequence). V shed 5 bases and J shed 6 bases, with 17 bases lying between them.